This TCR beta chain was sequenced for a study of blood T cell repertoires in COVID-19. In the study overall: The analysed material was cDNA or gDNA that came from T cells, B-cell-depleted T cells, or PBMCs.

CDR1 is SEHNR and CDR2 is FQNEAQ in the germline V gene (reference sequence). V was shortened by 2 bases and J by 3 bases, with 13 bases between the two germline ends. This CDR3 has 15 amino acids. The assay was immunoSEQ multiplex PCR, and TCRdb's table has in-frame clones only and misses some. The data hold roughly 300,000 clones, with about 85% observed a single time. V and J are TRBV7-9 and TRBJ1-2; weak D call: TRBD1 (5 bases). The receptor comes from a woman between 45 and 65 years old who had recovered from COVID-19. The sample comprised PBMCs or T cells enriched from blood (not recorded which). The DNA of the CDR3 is TGTGCCAGCAGCTTATTTCCAGGGAGGGACTATGGCTACACCTTC. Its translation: CASSLFPGRDYGYTF.